Only a few counts were recorded for the clone carrying this T cell receptor beta chain. Its antigen is undetermined. This sample's time point: patch test 1, 2 weeks after DPC sensitization. Stated treatment: therapeutic diphenylcyclopropenone sensitization with weekly scalp DPC. Via MiXCR, TCRdb re-called the RACE reads, giving one row per CDR3 protein. Among some 170,000 distinct CDR3 sequences listed, 20% to 25% were seen once. The sample is drawn from a study of human T cells and chemical hapten exposure. Whole-study findings and limits: Among TCRs, those above 1 in 1000 frequency were unaffected by DPC sensitization.

This CDR3 comprises 12 residues. V gave up 7 bases and J gave up 3 bases, with 12 bases separating them. Germline loops: CDR1 SQVTM, CDR2 ANQGSEA. The chain couples TRBV29-1 to TRBJ1-2; D unresolved. The receptor was derived from a woman between 50 and 59 years old with alopecia areata. Some clones in this sample may be carry-over from other donors' samples. This specimen consisted of whole blood, obtained in connection with sensitization to the hapten diphenylcyclopropenone (DPC). CDR3 sequence (DNA): TGCAGCGCTCGACAAACCGACTATGGCTACACCTTC. The encoded protein is CSARQTDYGYTF.